Sequencing of this T cell receptor beta chain was carried out in a study of OX40 agonist ivuxolimab in advanced cancers. On the study more broadly: Two patients with cutaneous melanoma and one with hepatocellular carcinoma, three in total, showed partial responses.

Study observations and caveats: Some patients who did not respond also had low normalized T-cell clonal expansion. Fewer expanded clones were found on average in CD4+ than in CD8+ T cells.

A word on this clone: Its specificity is unknown.

Profiling relied on immunoSEQ multiplex PCR, and the TCRdb table lists in-frame clones only, not all of them. Among under 55,000 clones listed, around four fifths were seen once. The CDR3 totals 13 residues. The V end was cut by 6 bases, the J end by 1 base, with 8 bases between. The germline V gene has CDR1 SGHTA and CDR2 FQGNSA. The V gene is TRBV7-2, the J gene TRBJ2-3; D unresolved. This clonotype originated in an adult with an advanced solid tumor such as melanoma, head and neck, liver or kidney cancer. The specimen comprised CD4+ or CD8+ T cells sorted from blood, sampled in a trial of the OX40 agonist ivuxolimab. In nucleotides, the CDR3 is TGTGCCAGCAGTTCATCAGGCACAGATACGCAGTATTTT. Translation gives CASSSSGTDTQYF.